The 11 T cell receptor beta chains in this list originate from one sample, sequenced in a study of cytomegalovirus exposure and HLA in healthy donors (dated by TCRdb to the late 2010s). Receptor amplification or capture employed the immunoSEQ multiplex PCR assay. The multiplex PCR relied on a mix of 60 forward primers for TCR Vbeta segments and 13 reverse primers for TCR Jbeta segments. The immuneACCESS repertoire file appears here via TCRdb, limited to in-frame rearrangements. These files lack a portion of the clones; in checked studies, under half of the deficit traces to unresolved V genes, and the cause of the others is not known. Counted in this sample were 120,000 to 150,000 clones; 80% to 90% of them appeared once. More than 3.5% of the sample goes to the ten largest clones. Sequenced material: PBMCs. The source is a woman aged 40 to 50 in good health and CMV-seropositive.

This chain joins TRBV7-9 and TRBJ2-7; the D gene is possibly TRBD2 (8 bases). V lost 10 bases, J lost 3 bases, and 19 bases lay in between. This CDR3 comprises 14 residues. The germline V gene encodes CDR1 SEHNR and CDR2 FQNEAQ (reference sequence). The CDR3 DNA is TGTGCCACCGGGGGGGGACAGAGAAACTACGAGCAGTACTTC. Translation: CATGGGQRNYEQYF.

The J gene is TRBJ2-3, the V gene TRBV7-2, with 10 bases identical to TRBD2. The junction had 4 bases not matched to a gene; V was cut back by 5 bases and J by 5 bases. This CDR3 contains 14 residues. CDR1 is SGHTA and CDR2 is FQGNSA in the germline V gene. The CDR3 DNA follows: TGTGCCAGCAGCCCCACTAGCGGGGTAGATACGCAGTATTTT. Translating it yields CASSPTSGVDTQYF.

The chain uses TRBV7-2 and TRBJ1-4; TRBD1 matches at 9 bases. Germline CDR1 SGHTA, CDR2 FQGNSA. Germline trimming cut 4 bases from V and 5 bases from J; bases unmatched to any gene: 5. The CDR3 is 15 amino acids. The CDR3 DNA sequence: TGTGCCAGCAGCTCTACAGGGGGCCAGAATGAAAAACTGTTTTTT. It codes for CASSSTGGQNEKLFF.

The chain couples TRBV11-2 to TRBJ2-3, with 9 bases that match TRBD2. The trim removed 2 bases at V and 1 base at J, leaving 7 bases unmatched. CDR1 SGHAT and CDR2 FQNNGV come from the germline V gene. The CDR3 runs 17 residues. CDR3 nucleotide sequence: TGTGCCAGCAGCTTACCCCTAGGCGGGGGGGGCACAGATACGCAGTATTTT. This codes for CASSLPLGGGGTDTQYF.

This clone has a single count. The rearrangement joins TRBV4-3 to TRBJ1-1; 11 nucleotides match TRBD1. Looked up from germline, CDR1 is LGHNA and CDR2 is YSLEER. Losses at the gene ends were 4 bases for V and 0 bases for J; bases not matched to a gene: 4. The CDR3 spans 16 residues. The CDR3 DNA follows: TGCGCCAGCAGCCCCGGACAGGGGGCACTGAACACTGAAGCTTTCTTT. Translated, it gives CASSPGQGALNTEAFF.

The chain couples TRBV10-3 to TRBJ2-3; 13 bases align to TRBD2. The ends lost 10 bases at V and 2 bases at J; junction bases unmatched: 12. There are 17 residues in the CDR3. The germline gives CDR1 ENHRY, CDR2 SYGVKD. DNA for the CDR3: TGTGCCAGTACGCCGGGACTAGCGGGGTCCCTCACAGATACGCAGTATTTT. Its translation: CASTPGLAGSLTDTQYF.

The chain joins TRBV27 to TRBJ1-1; D call uncertain. Trimming pared 6 bases from V and 8 bases from J, leaving 7 bases between. The CDR3 is made up of 10 amino acids. Per the germline V gene, CDR1 is MNHEY and CDR2 is SMNVEV (reference sequence). CDR3 protein: CASSLPEAFF. In DNA form, the CDR3 reads TGTGCCAGCAGCCTCCCGGAAGCTTTCTTT.

This clone was detected once. The gene calls are TRBV11-2 and TRBJ2-7; TRBD1 matches 10 bases. The CDR3 sequence is 15 residues long. The V segment lost 3 bases and the J segment 2 bases; nucleotides outside the gene matches: 4. Per the germline V gene, CDR1 is SGHAT and CDR2 is FQNNGV. The CDR3 is CASSFGQGVTYEQYF. CDR3 nucleotide sequence: TGTGCCAGCAGCTTCGGACAGGGGGTCACCTACGAGCAGTACTTC.

The chain couples TRBV4-3 to TRBJ1-4, with TRBD1 matching over 9 bases. The CDR3 runs 17 residues. V dropped 1 base and J dropped 5; count of bases not matched to a gene: 8. From germline, CDR1 is LGHNA and CDR2 YSLEER. CDR3 coding DNA: TGCGCCAGCAGCCAAGGGGCCTCCGGGACAGGGAATGAAAAACTGTTTTTT. Translating it yields CASSQGASGTGNEKLFF.

CDR3 residues: CASSPTGDSPLHF. The CDR3 nucleotides are TGTGCCAGCTCGCCCACGGGGGATTCACCCCTCCACTTT. The V and J genes are TRBV18 and TRBJ1-6; TRBD1 is a possible D gene (5 bases). V was clipped by 6 bases and J by 8 bases, with 11 bases between them. Germline V gene lookup returns CDR1 KGHSH and CDR2 LQKENI. The CDR3 sequence is 13 residues long.

The rearrangement uses TRBV4-3 and TRBJ1-1; no clear D. Trimming took 1 base from V and 2 from J, leaving 8 bases between them. The CDR3 is made up of 14 amino acids. CDR1 is LGHNA, CDR2 YSLEER, per germline. In nucleotides, the CDR3 is TGCGCCAGCAGCCAAGGGGCAGGCAACACTGAAGCTTTCTTT. Amino acids: CASSQGAGNTEAFF.